Listed here are 8 T cell receptor beta chains from one sample, sequenced in a study of T cell clonotyping in hematopoietic cell transplantation. Some clones are missing from TCRdb's copy, which holds only in-frame ones; the method was immunoSEQ multiplex PCR. In the table there are some 11,000 clones, approximately 46% of which are singletons. The sequencing used PBMCs, collected 30 days after allogeneic stem cell transplant. Receptors were obtained from a male patient between 50 and 60 years old who had an allogeneic stem cell transplant from an unrelated donor, so the T cells may come from the graft donor. Some clones in this sample may be carry-over from other donors' samples.

The count of this clone is one. The J gene is TRBJ2-5, the V gene TRBV7-2; D gene uncertain. The DNA end favors TRBJ2-7, so the J call may be wrong. From germline, CDR1 is SGHTA and CDR2 FQGNSA. The CDR3 covers 15 residues. The CDR3 DNA sequence: TGTGCCAGCAGCCCACGGACCGTCTCCTCCTACGAGCAGTACTTC. Its protein is CASSPRTVSSYEQYF.

The CDR3 sequence is CASSRGQEYGYTF. Here the CDR3 DNA reads TGTGCCAGCAGTCGAGGACAGGAGTATGGCTACACCTTC. V and J are TRBV2 and TRBJ1-2; 7 bases fit TRBD1. This CDR3 comprises 13 residues. V dropped 5 bases and J dropped 5; count of bases not matched to a gene: 5. The germline V gene encodes CDR1 SNHLY and CDR2 FYNNEI.

In this sample, this clone is medium-sized. The chain joins TRBV19 to TRBJ2-7; D call uncertain. Germline V gene data show CDR1 as LNHDA and CDR2 as SQIVND (reference sequence). V lost 3 bases, J lost 0 bases, and 9 bases lay in between. The CDR3 runs 14 residues. This CDR3 reads CASSIGLNSYEQYF. CDR3 sequence (DNA): TGTGCCAGTAGTATTGGATTAAACTCCTACGAGCAGTACTTC. Based on the CDR3 plus reference TRBV19 and TRBJ2-7, the full variable domain is DGGITQSPKYLFRKEGQNVTLSCEQNLNHDAMYWYRQDPGQGLRLIYYSQIVNDFQKGDIAEGYSVSREKKESFPLTVTSAQKNPTAFYLCASSIGLNSYEQYFGPGTRLTVT.

This rearrangement joins TRBV29-1 to TRBJ2-1; 9 bases match TRBD1. The CDR3 runs to 15 residues. CDR1 SQVTM and CDR2 ANQGSEA come from the germline V gene. Trimming at V came to 7 bases and at J to 7 bases, leaving 14 bases not matched to a gene. The CDR3 nucleotides read TGCAGCGCAACCTGGGACAGGGAAGTGGATAATGAGCAGTTCTTC. Its protein product is CSATWDREVDNEQFF.

The J gene is TRBJ1-1, the V gene TRBV28; D ambiguous. This CDR3 is built from 13 residues. Germline CDR1 MDHEN, CDR2 SYDVKM. V was cut by 2 bases and J by 1 base, with 5 bases left in between. Written as DNA, the CDR3 is TGTGCCAGCAGTTTAGGGGAGAACACTGAAGCTTTCTTT. Protein product: CASSLGENTEAFF.

This clone was found a few times. The V call is TRBV30, the J call TRBJ2-7, with TRBD1 as a possible D gene (5 bases). The CDR3 contains 13 residues. The V end lost 3 bases, the J end lost 7 bases, and 16 bases lay between the germline ends. The V gene's germline CDR1 is GTSNPN and CDR2 SVGIG (reference sequence). Here the CDR3 DNA reads TGTGCCTGGAGCTGGCTGGGGCCTGGGGAGCAGTACTTC. It specifies CAWSWLGPGEQYF.

V gene TRBV6-1 combines with J gene TRBJ1-2; 9 positions agree with TRBD1. The CDR3 extends over 14 amino acids. Trimming at V came to 7 bases and at J to 3 bases, leaving 6 bases not matched to a gene. The germline V gene has CDR1 MNHNS and CDR2 SASEGT. CDR3 sequence (DNA): TGTGCCAGCACCGGGACAGGGAGGTACTATGGCTACACCTTC. Protein sequence: CASTGTGRYYGYTF.

The genes are TRBV29-1 and TRBJ1-2; 10 nucleotides match TRBD1. Losses at the gene ends were 3 bases for V and 2 bases for J; bases not matched to a gene: 3. CDR1 is SQVTM and CDR2 is ANQGSEA in the germline V gene. This CDR3 is 14 amino acids long. The CDR3 DNA follows: TGCAGCGTTGACCCGGGACAGGGGAACTATGGCTACACCTTC. Translated, it gives CSVDPGQGNYGYTF.